This T cell receptor (beta chain) was retrieved from a study of T-cell memory formation after mild COVID-19. Findings of the study overall: Confirmation of SARS-CoV-2 specificity was lacking for second-wave clones peaking day 37.

TCRdb analysed the 5' RACE reads with MiXCR anew, one entry per CDR3 protein. The table includes about 200,000 distinct CDR3 sequences, approximately 16% detected once. This clonotype occurred a few times. Its antigen remains unknown. Sequenced input: PBMCs or a T cell subset sorted from them (not recorded which). This receptor was identified in an adult woman who had mild COVID-19 (a few samples of this study predate the infection). Cell type and time point are not known.

CDR3 nucleotide sequence: TGCAGTGCTTCGGGACAGGTTAACACCGGGGAGCTGTTTTTT. This gives the protein CSASGQVNTGELFF. The chain is built from TRBV20-1 and TRBJ2-2; TRBD1 matches 8 bases. CDR1 is DFQATT, CDR2 SNEGSKA, per germline (reference sequence). Trimming at V came to 5 bases and at J to 2 bases, leaving 4 bases not matched to a gene. The CDR3 sequence is 14 residues long.